Sequencing of this T cell receptor (beta chain) was carried out in a study of blood T cell repertoires in COVID-19 (dated by TCRdb to the early 2020s). Study-level background: The collaborator samples originated in the United States, Italy and Spain and spanned the acute and convalescent phases of COVID-19. Where HLA class I and class II types were available, the types were taken from metadata supplied by the sample provider, not from assay-based typing. Sample metadata almost always included a de-identified subject ID, COVID-19 status, age in years and sex. Samples were obtained from the ongoing ImmuneRACE study (first 160 participants) and from over 1,000 subjects provided by 6 global collaborators. The prospective study material was composed of cDNA or gDNA derived from T cells, B-cell-depleted T cells, or PBMCs. The repertoires were made available in a free public database intended to serve as a resource for research on the immune response to SARS-CoV-2. Subjects who had been exposed to COVID-19, were actively infected with it, or had recovered from it provided the deeply sampled blood TCRbeta repertoires that made up the dataset. Broader findings and caveats from the paper: Clinical and demographic metadata were provided uncurated, with the amount varying by source and participant.

The germline V gene sets CDR1 to MDHEN and CDR2 to SYDVKM. V and J lose 6 bases and 7 bases, and a span of 18 bases separates them. The CDR3, from cysteine to phenylalanine, totals 14 residues. Only the CDR3 DNA stays, 42 bases, in frame from base 1. Each collaborating institution followed its own protocols to collect whole blood in K2EDTA tubes. Collaborator samples were shipped for TCRbeta analysis as frozen whole blood, isolated PBMCs, or DNA extracted from either sample type. The immunoSEQ Assay, a bias-controlled multiplex PCR, was used to amplify TCRbeta CDR3 regions from genomic DNA. Turning to the authors' computational methods: Nucleated cell counts per sample were estimated from amplification of reference gene primers within the assay. Sequence reads were collapsed and filtered to measure the absolute abundance of every unique TCRbeta CDR3 rearrangement. For each sample, productive Simpson clonality was calculated as the square root of Simpson's diversity index across productive rearrangements. This immuneACCESS table, as held by TCRdb, lists in-frame sequences with V and J called but not all clones. Of the missing ones, under half trace to an unresolved V gene in checked studies; the others have no known cause. The DNA gave D and trimming, while V, J and clone size come from that table. For this sample the table gives approximately 90,000 clones, of which about 85% were detected only once. Together, the top ten hold 24% of the sample.

This clone has a single count. Its antigen remains unidentified. The sample holds no much larger clone one base away, and base qualities are not on file. The source material was peripheral blood. Here the chain combines TRBV28 and TRBJ1-2; the D gene lacks a confident call. The receptor was isolated from a human donor in a cohort sampled during active COVID-19. This receptor carries the CDR3 CASRHDSRGTGYTF. The bases read TGTGCCAGCAGACACGACTCCCGAGGCACTGGCTACACCTTC.